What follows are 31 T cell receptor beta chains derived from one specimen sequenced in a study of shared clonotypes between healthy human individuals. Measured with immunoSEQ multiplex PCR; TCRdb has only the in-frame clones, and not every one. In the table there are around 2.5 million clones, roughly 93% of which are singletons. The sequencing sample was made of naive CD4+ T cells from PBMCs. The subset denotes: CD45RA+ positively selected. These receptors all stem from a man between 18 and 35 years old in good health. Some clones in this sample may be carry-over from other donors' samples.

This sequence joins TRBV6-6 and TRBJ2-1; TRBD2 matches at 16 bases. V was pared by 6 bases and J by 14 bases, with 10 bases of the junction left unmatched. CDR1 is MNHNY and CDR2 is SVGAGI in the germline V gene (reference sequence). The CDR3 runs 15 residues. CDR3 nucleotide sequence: TGTGCCAGCAGCGATCCGGGACTAGCGGGAGGGGGCAAGTTCTTC. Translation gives CASSDPGLAGGGKFF.

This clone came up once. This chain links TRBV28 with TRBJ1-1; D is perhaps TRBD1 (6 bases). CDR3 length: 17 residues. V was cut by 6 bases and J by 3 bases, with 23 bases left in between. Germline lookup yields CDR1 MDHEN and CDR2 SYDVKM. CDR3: CASSPTLAGGWDTEAFF. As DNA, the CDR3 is TGTGCCAGCAGCCCAACATTGGCGGGGGGCTGGGACACTGAAGCTTTCTTT.

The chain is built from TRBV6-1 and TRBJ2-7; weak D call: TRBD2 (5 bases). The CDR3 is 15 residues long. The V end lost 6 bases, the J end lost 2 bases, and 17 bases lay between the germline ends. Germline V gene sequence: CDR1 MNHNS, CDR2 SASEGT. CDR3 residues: CASSRPGTRAYEQYF. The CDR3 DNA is TGTGCCAGCAGCCGCCCGGGAACGAGGGCCTACGAGCAGTACTTC.

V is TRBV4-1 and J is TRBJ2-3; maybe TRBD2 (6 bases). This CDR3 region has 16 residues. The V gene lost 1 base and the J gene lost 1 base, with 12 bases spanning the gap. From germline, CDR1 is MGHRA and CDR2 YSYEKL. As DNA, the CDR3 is TGCGCCAGCAGCCAAGCTGGTAGCGGTCGCACAGATACGCAGTATTTT. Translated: CASSQAGSGRTDTQYF.

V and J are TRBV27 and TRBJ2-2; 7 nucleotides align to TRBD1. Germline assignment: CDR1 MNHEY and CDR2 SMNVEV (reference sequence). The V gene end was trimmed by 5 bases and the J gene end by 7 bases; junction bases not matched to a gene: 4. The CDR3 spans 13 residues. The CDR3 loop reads CASSPRQGGELFF. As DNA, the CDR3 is TGTGCCAGCAGTCCGAGACAGGGCGGGGAGCTGTTTTTT.

CDR3 DNA sequence: TGTGCCAGCAGTGAAGCGCCCAGGGTCACTGAAGCTTTCTTT. Translating it yields CASSEAPRVTEAFF. The J gene is TRBJ1-1, the V gene TRBV2, with a possible D match to TRBD1 (5 bases). CDR3 length: 14 residues. Germline CDR1 reads SNHLY; CDR2 reads FYNNEI. Trimming removed 0 bases at V and 4 bases at J, with 9 bases between.

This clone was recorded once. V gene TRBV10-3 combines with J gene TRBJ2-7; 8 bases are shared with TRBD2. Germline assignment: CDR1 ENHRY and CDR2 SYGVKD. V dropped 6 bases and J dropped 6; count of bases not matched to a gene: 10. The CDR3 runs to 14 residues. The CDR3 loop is CAISAGTRALEQYF. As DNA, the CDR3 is TGTGCCATCAGCGCCGGGACTAGGGCCCTCGAGCAGTACTTC.

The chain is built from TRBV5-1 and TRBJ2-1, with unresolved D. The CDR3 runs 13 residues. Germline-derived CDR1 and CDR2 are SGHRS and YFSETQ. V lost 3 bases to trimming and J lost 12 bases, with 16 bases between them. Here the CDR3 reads CASSSPLGIAQFF. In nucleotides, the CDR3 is TGCGCCAGCAGCTCCCCTCTTGGGATCGCGCAGTTCTTC.

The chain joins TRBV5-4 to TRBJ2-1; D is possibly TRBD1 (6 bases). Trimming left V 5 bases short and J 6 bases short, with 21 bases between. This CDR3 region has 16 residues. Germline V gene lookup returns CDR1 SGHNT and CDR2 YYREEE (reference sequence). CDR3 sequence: CASRSGDRAAVNEQFF. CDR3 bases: TGTGCCAGCAGGTCAGGGGACCGCGCCGCGGTCAATGAGCAGTTCTTC.

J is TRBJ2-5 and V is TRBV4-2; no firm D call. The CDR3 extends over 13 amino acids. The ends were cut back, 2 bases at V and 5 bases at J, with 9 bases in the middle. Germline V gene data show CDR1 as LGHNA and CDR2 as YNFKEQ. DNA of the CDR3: TGTGCCAGCAGCCAAAGACCGTCGGAGACCCAGTACTTC. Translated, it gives CASSQRPSETQYF.

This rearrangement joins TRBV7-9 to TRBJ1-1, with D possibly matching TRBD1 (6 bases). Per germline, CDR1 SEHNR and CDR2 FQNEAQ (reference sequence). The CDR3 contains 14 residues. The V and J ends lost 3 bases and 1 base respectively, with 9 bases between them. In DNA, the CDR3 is TGTGCCAGCAGCTTGGGGGCAGAGAACACTGAAGCTTTCTTT. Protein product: CASSLGAENTEAFF. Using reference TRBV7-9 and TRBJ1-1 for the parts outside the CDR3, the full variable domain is DTGVSQNPRHKITKRGQNVTFRCDPISEHNRLYWYRQTLGQGPEFLTYFQNEAQLEKSRLLSDRFSAERPKGSFSTLEIQRTEQGDSAMYLCASSLGAENTEAFFGQGTRLTVV.

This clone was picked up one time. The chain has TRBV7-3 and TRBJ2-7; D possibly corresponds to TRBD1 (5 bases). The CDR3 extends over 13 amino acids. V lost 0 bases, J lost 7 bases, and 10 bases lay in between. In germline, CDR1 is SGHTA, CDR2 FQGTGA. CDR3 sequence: CASSLTPGSEQYF. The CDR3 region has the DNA TGTGCCAGCAGCTTAACTCCAGGGTCAGAGCAGTACTTC.

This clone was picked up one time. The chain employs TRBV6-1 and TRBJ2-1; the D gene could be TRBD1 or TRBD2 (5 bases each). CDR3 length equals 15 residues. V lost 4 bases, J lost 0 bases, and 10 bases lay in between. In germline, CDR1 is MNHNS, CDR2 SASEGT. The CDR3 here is CASSGGISSYNEQFF. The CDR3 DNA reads TGTGCCAGCAGTGGGGGGATCAGCTCCTACAATGAGCAGTTCTTC.

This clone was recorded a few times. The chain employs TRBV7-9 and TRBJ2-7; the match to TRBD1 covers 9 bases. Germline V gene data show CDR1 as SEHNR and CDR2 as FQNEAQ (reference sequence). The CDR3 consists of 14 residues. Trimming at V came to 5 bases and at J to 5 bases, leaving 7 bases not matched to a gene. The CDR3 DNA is TGTGCCAGCAGCCTGTGGGACAGGGAGGACGAGCAGTACTTC. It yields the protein CASSLWDREDEQYF.

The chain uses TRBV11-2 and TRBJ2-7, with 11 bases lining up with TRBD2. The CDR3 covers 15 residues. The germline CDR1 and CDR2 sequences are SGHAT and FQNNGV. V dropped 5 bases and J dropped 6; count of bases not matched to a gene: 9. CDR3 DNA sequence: TGTGCCAGCAGCCAATCCGGGACTAGCGGAAGCGAGCAGTACTTC. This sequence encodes CASSQSGTSGSEQYF.

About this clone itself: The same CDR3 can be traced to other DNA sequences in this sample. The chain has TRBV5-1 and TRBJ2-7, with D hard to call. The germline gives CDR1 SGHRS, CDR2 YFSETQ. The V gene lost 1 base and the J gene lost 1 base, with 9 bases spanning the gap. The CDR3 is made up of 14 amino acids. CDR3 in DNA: TGCGCCAGCAGCTTGAATCCTGGTTCCTACGAGCAGTACTTC. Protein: CASSLNPGSYEQYF.

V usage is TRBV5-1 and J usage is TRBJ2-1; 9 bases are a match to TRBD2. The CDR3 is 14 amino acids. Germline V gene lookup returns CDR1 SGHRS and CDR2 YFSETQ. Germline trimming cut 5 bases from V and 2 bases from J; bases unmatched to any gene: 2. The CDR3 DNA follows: TGCGCCAGCAGGGAGCGGGGGGCCTACAATGAGCAGTTCTTC. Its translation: CASRERGAYNEQFF.

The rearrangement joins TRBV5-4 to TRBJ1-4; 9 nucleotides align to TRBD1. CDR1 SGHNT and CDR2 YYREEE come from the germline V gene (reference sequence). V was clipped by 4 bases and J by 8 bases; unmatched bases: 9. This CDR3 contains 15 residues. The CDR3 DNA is TGTGCCAGCAGCCCTACAGGGGGCCTTAAAGAAAAACTGTTTTTT. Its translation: CASSPTGGLKEKLFF.

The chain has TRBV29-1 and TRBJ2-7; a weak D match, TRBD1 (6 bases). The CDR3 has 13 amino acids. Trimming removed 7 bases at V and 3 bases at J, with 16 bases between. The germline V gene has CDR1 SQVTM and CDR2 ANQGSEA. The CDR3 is CSASVQGFYEQYF. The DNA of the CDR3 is TGCAGCGCCAGCGTACAGGGATTCTACGAGCAGTACTTC.

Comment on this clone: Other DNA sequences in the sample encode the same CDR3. CDR3 nucleotide sequence: TGTGCCAGCAGCTTAGGGGGGTTGGGTGGTACTGAAGCTTTCTTT. Its translation is CASSLGGLGGTEAFF. The rearrangement joins TRBV7-2 to TRBJ1-1; possible D gene TRBD1, 5 bases. CDR3 size: 15 residues. Germline lookup yields CDR1 SGHTA and CDR2 FQGNSA. V lost 1 base to trimming and J lost 5 bases, with 14 bases between them.

CDR3: CASGSGPLRNEQFF. In DNA, the CDR3 is TGTGCTAGTGGTTCGGGCCCGCTGCGCAATGAGCAGTTCTTC. V usage is TRBV12-5 and J usage is TRBJ2-1; D remains unclear. This CDR3 has 14 amino acids. The V and J ends lost 4 bases and 6 bases respectively, with 13 bases between them. The germline V gene has CDR1 LGHNT and CDR2 FRNRAP.

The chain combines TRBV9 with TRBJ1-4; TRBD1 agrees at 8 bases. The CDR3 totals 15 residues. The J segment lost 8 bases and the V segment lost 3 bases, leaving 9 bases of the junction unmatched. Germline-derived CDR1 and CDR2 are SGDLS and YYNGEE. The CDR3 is CASSGQGATGEKLFF. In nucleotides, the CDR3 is TGTGCCAGCAGCGGGCAGGGGGCTACAGGGGAAAAACTGTTTTTT.

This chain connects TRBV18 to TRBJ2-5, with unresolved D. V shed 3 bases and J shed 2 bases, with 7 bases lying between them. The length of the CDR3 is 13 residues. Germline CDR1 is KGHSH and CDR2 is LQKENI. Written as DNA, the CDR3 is TGTGCCAGCTCACCTTGGCAGCAAGAGACCCAGTACTTC. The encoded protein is CASSPWQQETQYF.

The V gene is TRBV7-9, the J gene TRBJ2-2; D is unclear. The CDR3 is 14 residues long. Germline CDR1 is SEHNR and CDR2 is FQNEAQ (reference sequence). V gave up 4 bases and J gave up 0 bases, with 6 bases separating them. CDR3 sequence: CASSSTANTGELFF. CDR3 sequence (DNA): TGTGCCAGCAGCTCGACGGCGAACACCGGGGAGCTGTTTTTT.

The CDR3, as DNA: TGTGCCAGTAGACCCGCTCCGACTAGCGGGAAACGGGAGTTCTTC. Translation: CASRPAPTSGKREFF. The chain combines TRBV19 with TRBJ2-1; 11 nucleotides match TRBD2. CDR1 and CDR2 from the germline V gene are LNHDA and SQIVND (reference sequence). After removal of 6 bases from V and 14 bases from J, the junction contained 15 bases not matched to a gene. This CDR3 comprises 15 residues.

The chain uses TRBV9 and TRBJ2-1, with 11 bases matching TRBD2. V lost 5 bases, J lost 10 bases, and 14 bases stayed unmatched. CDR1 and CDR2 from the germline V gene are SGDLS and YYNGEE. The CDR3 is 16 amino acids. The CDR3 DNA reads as TGTGCCAGCAGTCCCTCGGGGACTAGCGGCGTACGAGAGCAGTTCTTC. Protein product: CASSPSGTSGVREQFF.

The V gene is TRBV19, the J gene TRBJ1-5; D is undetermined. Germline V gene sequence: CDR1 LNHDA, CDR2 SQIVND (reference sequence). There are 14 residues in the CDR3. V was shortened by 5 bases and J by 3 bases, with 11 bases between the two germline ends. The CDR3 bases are TGTGCCAGTAGTGTCACGGGCAACAATCAGCCCCAGCATTTT. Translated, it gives CASSVTGNNQPQHF.

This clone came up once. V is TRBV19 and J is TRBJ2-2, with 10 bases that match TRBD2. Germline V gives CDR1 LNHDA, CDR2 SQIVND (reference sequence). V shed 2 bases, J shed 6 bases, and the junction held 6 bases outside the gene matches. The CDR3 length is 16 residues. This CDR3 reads CASSIFPSGRSGELFF. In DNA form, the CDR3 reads TGTGCCAGTAGTATATTCCCTAGCGGGAGATCCGGGGAGCTGTTTTTT.

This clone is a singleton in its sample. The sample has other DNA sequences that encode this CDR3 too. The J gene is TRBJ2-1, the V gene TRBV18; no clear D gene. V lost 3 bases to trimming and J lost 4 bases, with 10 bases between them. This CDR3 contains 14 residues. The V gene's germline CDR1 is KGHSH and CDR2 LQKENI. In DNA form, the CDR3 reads TGTGCCAGCTCACCCACAAGTGGTTACAATGAGCAGTTCTTC. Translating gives CASSPTSGYNEQFF. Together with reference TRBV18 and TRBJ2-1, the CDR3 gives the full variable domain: NAGVMQNPRHLVRRRGQEARLRCSPMKGHSHVYWYRQLPEEGLKFMVYLQKENIIDESGMPKERFSAEFPKEGPSILRIQQVVRGDSAAYFCASSPTSGYNEQFFGPGTRLTVL.

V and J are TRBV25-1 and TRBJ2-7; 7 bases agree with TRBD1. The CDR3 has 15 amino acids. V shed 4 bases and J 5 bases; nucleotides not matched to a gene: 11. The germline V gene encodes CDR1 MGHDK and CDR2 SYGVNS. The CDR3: CASSATGLYLDEQYF. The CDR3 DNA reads TGTGCCAGCAGTGCGACAGGGCTCTATTTGGACGAGCAGTACTTC.

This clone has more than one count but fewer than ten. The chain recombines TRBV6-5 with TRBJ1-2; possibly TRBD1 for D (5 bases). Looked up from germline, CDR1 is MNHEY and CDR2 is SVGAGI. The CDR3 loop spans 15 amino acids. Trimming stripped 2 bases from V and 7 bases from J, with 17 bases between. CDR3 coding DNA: TGTGCCAGCAGTTACGCCAGGGCGGAGACCGGTGGCTACACCTTC. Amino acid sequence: CASSYARAETGGYTF.